This is a list of T cell receptor beta chains from one sample in a study of T-cell reconstitution after alpha-beta-depleted transplantation in children. TCRdb used MiXCR to reprocess the PCR reads, holding one entry per CDR3 protein. The table includes 600,000 to 800,000 distinct CDR3 sequences, about an eighth detected once. Sequencing was performed on PBMCs, taken before TCRalphabeta/CD19-depleted stem cell transplant. Source of these receptors: a girl aged 2 to 9 with congenital amegakaryocytic thrombocytopenia, due to receive a stem cell transplant. Both conserved end residues are part of each CDR3. D genes are given only for firm matches. Not every row has a clone size; where given, it reads once, few, many or a size class.

v_gene: TRBV7-9; j_gene: TRBJ1-1; abundance: -; d_gene: -; CDR3nt: TGTGCCAGCAGCTTCTCAGGGCTGAACACTGAAGCTTTCTTT; CDR3aa: CASSFSGLNTEAFF
v_gene: TRBV18; j_gene: TRBJ2-3; abundance: many; d_gene: -; CDR3nt: TGTGCCAGCTCACCTCGGTCGTCTAGCTTGACAGATACGCAGTATTTT; CDR3aa: CASSPRSSSLTDTQYF
v_gene: TRBV5-1; j_gene: TRBJ2-5; abundance: many; d_gene: -; CDR3nt: TGTGCCAGCAGCTCAGCAGAGACCCAGTACTTC; CDR3aa: CASSSAETQYF
v_gene: TRBV7-9; j_gene: TRBJ2-1; abundance: -; d_gene: -; CDR3nt: TGTGCCAGCAGGTCTAAATTCTCCAATGAGCAGTTCTTC; CDR3aa: CASRSKFSNEQFF
v_gene: TRBV20-1; j_gene: TRBJ2-3; abundance: -; d_gene: -; CDR3nt: TGCAGTGCTAGATTCAGGCTGGGTGTCACAGATACGCAGTATTTT; CDR3aa: CSARFRLGVTDTQYF
v_gene: TRBV10-3; j_gene: TRBJ2-3; abundance: -; d_gene: -; CDR3nt: TGTGCCATCACCCAGACACCTAGCACAGGTACGCAGTATTTT; CDR3aa: CAITQTPSTGTQYF
v_gene: TRBV12-3/TRBV12-4; j_gene: TRBJ2-3; abundance: many; d_gene: TRBD2; CDR3nt: TGTGCCAGCAGTCCCCTTCTAGCGGTAGGGGATACGCAGTATTTT; CDR3aa: CASSPLLAVGDTQYF
v_gene: TRBV12-3/TRBV12-4; j_gene: TRBJ1-2; abundance: few; d_gene: -; CDR3nt: TGTGCCAGCAGTTTAGGCCCCGGGGCGACTGGCTACACCTTC; CDR3aa: CASSLGPGATGYTF
v_gene: TRBV5-1; j_gene: TRBJ2-7; abundance: many; d_gene: -; CDR3nt: TGCGCCAGCAGCTTGGTTTTGTTTGGAACCGCCTACGAGCAGTACTTC; CDR3aa: CASSLVLFGTAYEQYF
v_gene: TRBV28; j_gene: TRBJ1-1; abundance: few; d_gene: -; CDR3nt: TGTGCCAGCAGTATCCCCTACATTGAAGCTTTCTTT; CDR3aa: CASSIPYIEAFF
v_gene: TRBV27; j_gene: TRBJ2-7; abundance: -; d_gene: -; CDR3nt: TGTGCCAGCAGTTTATCAGGGGTTCCTTCCTACGAGCAGTACTTC; CDR3aa: CASSLSGVPSYEQYF
v_gene: TRBV19; j_gene: TRBJ2-6; abundance: -; d_gene: -; CDR3nt: TGTGCCAGTAGTATCCAGATGATGATCTCTGGGGCCAACGTCCTGACTTTC; CDR3aa: CASSIQMMISGANVLTF
v_gene: TRBV20-1; j_gene: TRBJ2-2; abundance: many; d_gene: TRBD2; CDR3nt: TGCAGTGCTACAGCGGGAGTGTCGGACACCGGGGAGCTGTTTTTT; CDR3aa: CSATAGVSDTGELFF
v_gene: TRBV6-5; j_gene: TRBJ2-7; abundance: many; d_gene: -; CDR3nt: TGTGCCAGCAGTTATTCCAGAACCGGTAACGAGCAGTACTTC; CDR3aa: CASSYSRTGNEQYF
v_gene: TRBV2; j_gene: TRBJ2-1; abundance: -; d_gene: -; CDR3nt: TGTGCCAGCAATCCGACTAGCTCCTACAATGAGCAGTTCTTC; CDR3aa: CASNPTSSYNEQFF
v_gene: TRBV20-1; j_gene: TRBJ2-7; abundance: many; d_gene: TRBD2; CDR3nt: TGCAGTGCCTCCGGGACTAGCGGGAACACCTACGAGCAGTACTTC; CDR3aa: CSASGTSGNTYEQYF
v_gene: TRBV5-6; j_gene: TRBJ1-4; abundance: -; d_gene: -; CDR3nt: TGTGCCAGCAGCTTGCTCGTCAGACCTAATGAAAAACTGTTTTTT; CDR3aa: CASSLLVRPNEKLFF
v_gene: TRBV5-1; j_gene: TRBJ1-1; abundance: -; d_gene: -; CDR3nt: TGCGCCAGCCAGGAGGTGAGGGACACTGAAGCTTTCTTT; CDR3aa: CASQEVRDTEAFF
v_gene: TRBV20-1; j_gene: TRBJ2-5; abundance: -; d_gene: TRBD2; CDR3nt: TGCAGTGCTAGAGTGCTTAAGGGACTAGCGGGAGGTGCTGACCGGGAGACCCAGTACTTC; CDR3aa: CSARVLKGLAGGADRETQYF